The source of this TCR beta chain is a study of siplizumab effects on memory and regulatory T cells. Regarding the study as a whole: Alloreactive sequences that could be traced to unstimulated CD4+ memory cells showed a significant reduction under siplizumab.

The repertoire was sequenced with immunoSEQ multiplex PCR; TCRdb's copy has only in-frame clones and lacks some. This sample has around 99,000 clones, with about 91% found just once. As to this clone: Its specificity is unknown.

Trimming took 0 bases from V and 0 from J, leaving 7 bases between them. Germline V gene data show CDR1 as SGHRS and CDR2 as YFSETQ. The CDR3 spans 15 residues. Sequencing was carried out using Tregs sorted from blood. The chain carries TRBV5-1 and TRBJ2-1; D not certain. The sequence derives from a human donor in good health. This CDR3 reads CASSLERSSYNEQFF. In DNA form, the CDR3 reads TGCGCCAGCAGCTTGGAGAGGAGCTCCTACAATGAGCAGTTCTTC.